This T cell receptor (beta chain) was identified in a study of response to subunit inactivated influenza vaccine. This clonotype was detected only a few times. The target antigen is unknown. Germline lookup yields CDR1 LGHDT and CDR2 YNNKEL (reference sequence). The CDR3 spans 16 residues. The J segment lost 0 bases and the V segment lost 3 bases, leaving 5 bases of the junction unmatched. In TCRdb, the RT-PCR reads were re-called with MiXCR into one record per CDR3 protein. The data show approximately 520,000 distinct CDR3 sequences, more than 15% seen once. Study outcomes and limitations: The authors put forward the suggestion that each seasonal influenza vaccination may bring in only a limited number of new T cells.

This material consisted of CD4+ T cells sorted from PBMCs, taken around 25 months after vaccination. This clonotype was obtained from a man aged 50-75 years who received an inactivated influenza vaccine. This sequence joins TRBV3-1 and TRBJ2-1; 7 bases match TRBD2. The CDR3 nucleotides read TGTGCCAGCAGCCAGGGGGGGGTTGGCTCCTACAATGAGCAGTTCTTC. Translation gives CASSQGGVGSYNEQFF.